Below are 4 T cell receptor beta chains sequenced from a single sample in a study of blood T cell repertoires in COVID-19. Clones were sequenced by immunoSEQ multiplex PCR, and TCRdb holds only the in-frame ones, with some missing. The data show about 270,000 clones, 85% to 95% seen once. Sequencing input: PBMCs or T cells enriched from blood (not recorded which). The receptor set was obtained from a man aged 35-49 years who had been exposed to COVID-19.

V gene TRBV29-1 combines with J gene TRBJ2-1; 8 bases fit TRBD1. The V gene's germline CDR1 is SQVTM and CDR2 ANQGSEA. V lost 6 bases, J lost 2 bases, and 6 bases stayed unmatched. The CDR3 extends over 14 amino acids. This CDR3 is CSVQDRAAYNEQFF. The CDR3 DNA reads as TGCAGCGTACAGGACAGGGCGGCCTACAATGAGCAGTTCTTC.

This clone appeared a few times. The chain carries TRBV3-1 (or the pseudogene TRBV3-2) and TRBJ2-1; tentative D call: TRBD2 (6 bases). Trimming stripped 1 base from V and 1 base from J, with 14 bases between. Germline-derived CDR1 and CDR2 are LGHDT and YNNKEL (reference sequence). CDR3 length: 17 amino acids. CDR3: CASSQVSGVSSYNEQFF. For the CDR3, the DNA is TGTGCCAGCAGCCAAGTTTCGGGAGTATCTTCCTACAATGAGCAGTTCTTC.

This clone was counted a few times. This rearrangement joins TRBV7-9 to TRBJ2-7, with 10 bases that match TRBD1. The V gene end was trimmed by 1 base and the J gene end by 5 bases; junction bases not matched to a gene: 5. This CDR3 is 15 amino acids long. Germline CDR1 and CDR2: SEHNR and FQNEAQ (reference sequence). This chain's CDR3 is CASSLGRTGGDEQYF. CDR3 coding DNA: TGTGCCAGCAGCTTAGGGAGGACAGGGGGAGACGAGCAGTACTTC.

The chain has TRBV3-1 (or the pseudogene TRBV3-2) and TRBJ2-5; D uncertain. Germline V lookup: CDR1 LGHDT, CDR2 YNNKEL (reference sequence). The CDR3 spans 15 residues. V was cut by 6 bases and J by 2 bases, with 16 bases left in between. Here the CDR3 reads CASSHPPGLQETQYF. The CDR3 bases are TGTGCCAGCAGTCACCCTCCGGGTCTTCAAGAGACCCAGTACTTC.